These 18 T cell receptor beta chains came from one sample sequenced in a study of blood T cell repertoires in COVID-19. This table comes from immunoSEQ multiplex PCR, and its TCRdb copy is limited to in-frame clones, with some not included. The table lists more than 200,000 clones, around nine tenths of them singletons. The sample consisted of peripheral blood. These receptors all stem from a woman aged 60-75 years with acute or convalescent COVID-19.

The chain joins TRBV20-1 to TRBJ1-1, with D perhaps matching TRBD1 (6 bases). This CDR3 contains 19 residues. V was cut by 3 bases and J by 10 bases, with 36 bases left in between. Germline CDR1 and CDR2: DFQATT and SNEGSKA (reference sequence). The CDR3 here is CSASWSRGRGRPPILLAFF. In DNA, the CDR3 is TGCAGTGCTAGTTGGAGTCGTGGCAGGGGAAGGCCGCCTATACTTTTAGCTTTCTTT.

This chain joins TRBV19 and TRBJ1-5; maybe TRBD1 (6 bases). CDR1 is LNHDA, CDR2 SQIVND, per germline (reference sequence). The ends were cut back, 10 bases at V and 2 bases at J, with 18 bases in the middle. This CDR3 has 15 amino acids. Here the CDR3 DNA reads TGTGCCACCAGTGTGGGGGCTTATGGCAATCAGCCCCAGCATTTT. Translation gives CATSVGAYGNQPQHF.

The chain joins TRBV6-2 or TRBV6-3 to TRBJ2-5; TRBD2 agrees at 13 bases. This CDR3 spans 16 amino acids. V trimming: 5 bases; J trimming: 2 bases; junction bases outside the gene matches: 5. Germline-derived CDR1 and CDR2 are MNHEY and SVGEGT. CDR3 DNA sequence: TGTGCCAGCAGTCCACTAGCGGGGGGGGAGCAAGAGACCCAGTACTTC. Translating gives CASSPLAGGEQETQYF.

V usage is TRBV5-1 and J usage is TRBJ2-7, with no clear D. The CDR3 extends over 14 amino acids. V lost 0 bases, J lost 2 bases, and 9 bases lay in between. Germline lookup yields CDR1 SGHRS and CDR2 YFSETQ. This chain's CDR3 is CASSLDPQPYEQYF. The CDR3 bases are TGCGCCAGCAGCTTGGACCCACAGCCCTACGAGCAGTACTTC.

CDR3 in amino acids: CASSPTGTNEKLFF. The CDR3 DNA reads TGTGCCAGCAGTCCGACAGGGACGAATGAAAAACTGTTTTTT. The chain joins TRBV6-6 to TRBJ1-4, with TRBD1 matching over 7 bases. CDR1 and CDR2 (germline): MNHNY, SVGAGI (reference sequence). The CDR3 contains 14 residues. V gave up 5 bases and J gave up 5 bases; unmatched junction bases: 5.

The chain combines TRBV28 with TRBJ1-2, with D unclear. CDR1 and CDR2 from the germline V gene are MDHEN and SYDVKM. The CDR3 loop spans 13 amino acids. Trimming shortened V by 2 bases and J by 4 bases, and 8 bases separated the two germline ends. CDR3 residues: CASSLGLSYGYTF. In DNA, the CDR3 is TGTGCCAGCAGTTTAGGGCTTTCCTATGGCTACACCTTC.

The rearrangement links TRBV27 to TRBJ2-1; TRBD2 aligns across 11 bases. With 5 bases clipped from V and 8 bases from J, the junction kept 14 bases outside the gene matches. The CDR3 runs to 17 residues. Germline V gene lookup returns CDR1 MNHEY and CDR2 SMNVEV (reference sequence). CDR3: CASSPTSGALRLHEQFF. The CDR3 DNA sequence: TGTGCCAGCAGTCCGACTAGCGGGGCATTGAGACTGCATGAGCAGTTCTTC.

The V call is TRBV5-4, the J call TRBJ1-6; D is ambiguous. V lost 0 bases to trimming and J lost 8 bases, with 12 bases between them. CDR1 and CDR2 (germline): SGHNT, YYREEE (reference sequence). The CDR3 is 15 residues long. CDR3 bases: TGTGCCAGCAGCTTGGAGGCACAGTCACATTCACCCCTCCACTTT. This translates into CASSLEAQSHSPLHF.

The chain has TRBV19 and TRBJ1-5; 9 bases are shared with TRBD1. Trimming took 8 bases from V and 0 from J; bases not matched to a gene: 11. The CDR3 length is 17 residues. Germline V lookup: CDR1 LNHDA, CDR2 SQIVND (reference sequence). The CDR3 spells CASSRGGDRVSNQPQHF. The CDR3 region has the DNA TGTGCCAGTTCCCGAGGGGGGGACAGGGTTAGCAATCAGCCCCAGCATTTT.

The chain uses TRBV5-1 and TRBJ2-3, with 10 bases identical to TRBD1. The J segment lost 2 bases and the V segment lost 3 bases, leaving 6 bases of the junction unmatched. CDR1 and CDR2 (germline): SGHRS, YFSETQ. The CDR3 is 16 amino acids. In DNA, the CDR3 is TGCGCCAGCAGCTGGGGGACAGGGGCTAACACAGATACGCAGTATTTT. The encoded protein is CASSWGTGANTDTQYF.

This rearrangement joins TRBV7-6 to TRBJ1-2, with TRBD1 as a possible D gene (5 bases). The CDR3 consists of 15 residues. V lost 3 bases and J lost 5, with 16 bases in between. Germline CDR1 is SGHVS and CDR2 is FNYEAQ. The CDR3 DNA reads TGTGCCAGCAGCTTGACAGAAGGTTCGACTTATGGCTACACCTTC. Protein product: CASSLTEGSTYGYTF.

The rearrangement uses TRBV7-9 and TRBJ2-1; weak D call: TRBD2 (5 bases). This CDR3 has 15 amino acids. V was pared by 5 bases and J by 3 bases, with 14 bases between. Germline CDR1 and CDR2: SEHNR and FQNEAQ (reference sequence). The CDR3 reads CASSPRRGNYNEQFF. The CDR3 coding sequence is TGTGCCAGCAGCCCGCGCCGGGGAAACTACAATGAGCAGTTCTTC.

The rearrangement links TRBV10-1 to TRBJ1-1; 8 positions agree with TRBD1. The CDR3 spans 13 residues. The germline CDR1 and CDR2 sequences are WNHNN and SYGVQD (reference sequence). After removal of 5 bases from V and 7 bases from J, the junction contained 6 bases not matched to a gene. This CDR3 reads CASSLTGGSEAFF. Written as DNA, the CDR3 is TGCGCCAGCAGTCTTACAGGGGGAAGTGAAGCTTTCTTT.

Only one count was recorded for this clone. Other DNA sequences in the same sample also yield this CDR3. The chain couples TRBV9 to TRBJ1-1; D gene unclear. The CDR3 runs 15 residues. CDR1 SGDLS and CDR2 YYNGEE come from the germline V gene. The V end lost 0 bases, the J end lost 3 bases, and 12 bases lay between the germline ends. CDR3 amino acids: CASSVDPGRDTEAFF. DNA of the CDR3: TGTGCCAGCAGCGTAGACCCGGGGAGGGACACTGAAGCTTTCTTT.

The V gene is TRBV28, the J gene TRBJ1-1, with TRBD1 matching over 7 bases. The germline V gene has CDR1 MDHEN and CDR2 SYDVKM. J gave up 5 bases and V 1 base, and 4 bases lay outside the gene matches. The CDR3 is made up of 14 amino acids. The CDR3 sequence is CASSLSPGGTEAFF. The CDR3 DNA reads as TGTGCCAGCAGTTTATCTCCAGGGGGAACTGAAGCTTTCTTT.

The CDR3 loop reads CASSYSSGSRTGELFF. In DNA form, the CDR3 reads TGTGCCAGCAGTTACTCTAGCGGGAGCCGAACCGGGGAGCTGTTTTTT. The J gene is TRBJ2-2, the V gene TRBV6-6, with TRBD2 matching 9 bases. This CDR3 is built from 16 residues. Germline V lookup: CDR1 MNHNY, CDR2 SVGAGI (reference sequence). J lost 5 bases, V lost 0 bases, and 4 bases had no gene match.

The rearrangement uses TRBV19 and TRBJ2-5; a weak D match, TRBD2 (6 bases). Per germline, CDR1 LNHDA and CDR2 SQIVND (reference sequence). Trimming took 1 base from V and 2 from J, leaving 14 bases between them. The CDR3 spans 16 residues. CDR3 sequence (DNA): TGTGCCAGTAGTATAGGGGACGCCGGGGGTCAAGAGACCCAGTACTTC. Protein: CASSIGDAGGQETQYF.

V gene TRBV7-2 combines with J gene TRBJ1-3; weak D call: TRBD1 (6 bases). This CDR3 contains 16 residues. The V end lost 2 bases, the J end lost 0 bases, and 11 bases lay between the germline ends. Germline CDR1 SGHTA, CDR2 FQGNSA. The CDR3 protein is CASSLHQQGSGNTIYF. Written as DNA, the CDR3 is TGTGCCAGCAGCTTACATCAACAGGGCTCTGGAAACACCATATATTTT.